A single T cell receptor beta chain is shown here with its context. Its binding antigen is unknown. The sample holds no much larger clone one base away, and base qualities are not on file. TCRdb lists the instrument as Illumina HiSeq 2500. To make first-strand cDNA, Superscript III was used along with a set of TRAV- and TRBV-specific primers so that both the TCRalpha and TCRbeta chains were covered. TCRs were amplified for 15 to 20 PCR cycles with Phusion, using a constant-region primer paired with the adapter attached to the V primers. Isolated mRNA was amplified with the MessageAmp II aRNA Amplification Kit, using an approximately 17-hour in vitro transcription at 37°C. The Dynabeads mRNA DIRECT Purification Kit was used to isolate mRNA for TCR sequencing. A second approximately 25-cycle Phusion PCR added indexed Illumina adapters, and products were purified with AMPure XP beads. Per the source publication's procedure: Custom Perl scripts were used to pool TCR sequences that encoded the same protein, to remove out-of-frame sequences, and to calculate the abundance of each clonotype. The analysis excluded TCR sequences that were supported by just one read. Among the metrics used to describe the repertoires were Shannon entropy, Gini index, clonality, richness, and the frequency of TCRs shared between repertoires. TCRdb's own reprocessing of the public reads used fastp at Q25 and MiXCR and kept productive beta chains. Rows are combined by CDR3 protein, so each entry shows the most common genes and DNA. The V and J calls follow TCRdb's processing rather than the paper's. The sample table holds tens of thousands of distinct CDR3 sequences, of which around a fifth were seen once. Around 13% of the sample goes to the ten largest clones.

The sample comes from a study of low-dose radiotherapy and immunotherapy resistance in tumors (dated by TCRdb to between 2021 and 2024). Describing the broader study: In Cohort 1, 0.5 Gy per fraction was delivered every 2 weeks, and a total PTV dose of 6.5 Gy was prescribed. In Cohort 2, 1 Gy per fraction was delivered every two weeks, for a total of 13 Gy over 26 weeks. Nivolumab was administered intravenously as a 240 mg flat dose every two weeks, and ipilimumab was administered intravenously at 1 mg/kg every six weeks. Every two weeks, patients got intravenous cyclophosphamide at 200 mg/m2, given one day ahead of each radiation and immunotherapy administration. Starting on cycle 1 day 1, patients took 300 mg of aspirin by mouth once daily for four cycles. The trial did not randomize participants into treatment groups. The translational analysis covered eight patients: three from the first dose cohort and the first five from the second dose cohort.

Including the terminal cysteine and phenylalanine, the CDR3 comprises 14 residues. The entry retains the CDR3 DNA only, 42 bases that are in frame from base 1. Reading the germline V gene (reference sequence) gives CDR1 SEHNR and CDR2 FQNEAQ. The V and J ends are trimmed by 9 bases and 0 bases, leaving 14 bases between them. This specimen's time point label, interpreted: after trial treatment. The treatment or condition label corresponds to: LDRT plus nivolumab, ipilimumab, low-dose cyclophosphamide and aspirin (RACIN trial). Donors were enrolled in RACIN, a single-arm phase I dose-escalation trial combining nivolumab, ipilimumab, aspirin, low-dose cyclophosphamide and low-dose radiotherapy. Patients with advanced, TIL-negative solid tumors were considered eligible.

The chain links TRBV7-9 with TRBJ1-1; TRBD1 might be the D gene, on 6 matching bases. The material sequenced was PBMCs, taken after low-dose radiotherapy plus immunotherapy. This sequence was found in a female donor with ovarian cancer. CDR3 region: CASRGTLMNTEAFF. In nucleotide form, the sequence is TGTGCCAGTAGGGGGACACTCATGAACACTGAAGCTTTCTTT.